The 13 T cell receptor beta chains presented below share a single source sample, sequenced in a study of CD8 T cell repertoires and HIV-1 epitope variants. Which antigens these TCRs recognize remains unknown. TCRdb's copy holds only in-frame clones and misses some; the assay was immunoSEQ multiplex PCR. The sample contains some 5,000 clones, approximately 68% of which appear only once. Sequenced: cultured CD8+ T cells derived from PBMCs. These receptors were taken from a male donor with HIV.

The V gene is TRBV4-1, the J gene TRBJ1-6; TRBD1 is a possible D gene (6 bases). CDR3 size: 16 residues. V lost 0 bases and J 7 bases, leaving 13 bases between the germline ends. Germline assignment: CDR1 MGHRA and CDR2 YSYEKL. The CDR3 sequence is CASSQDTGARNSPLHF. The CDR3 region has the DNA TGCGCCAGCAGCCAAGATACGGGGGCCAGGAATTCACCCCTCCACTTT.

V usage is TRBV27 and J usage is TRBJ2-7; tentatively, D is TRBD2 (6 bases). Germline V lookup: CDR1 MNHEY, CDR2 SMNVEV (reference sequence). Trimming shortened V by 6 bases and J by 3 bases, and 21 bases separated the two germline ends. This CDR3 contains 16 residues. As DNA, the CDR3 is TGTGCCAGCAGACCGCAGGGACTTCGAATGTTCTACGAGCAGTACTTC. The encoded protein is CASRPQGLRMFYEQYF.

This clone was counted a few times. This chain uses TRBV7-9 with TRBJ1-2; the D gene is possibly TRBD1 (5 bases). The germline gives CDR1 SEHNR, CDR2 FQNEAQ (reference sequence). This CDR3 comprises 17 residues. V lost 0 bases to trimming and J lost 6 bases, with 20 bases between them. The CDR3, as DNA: TGTGCCAGCAGCTTAGCCCCGGCAGGGTTAGGATTGGATGGCTACACCTTC. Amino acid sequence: CASSLAPAGLGLDGYTF.

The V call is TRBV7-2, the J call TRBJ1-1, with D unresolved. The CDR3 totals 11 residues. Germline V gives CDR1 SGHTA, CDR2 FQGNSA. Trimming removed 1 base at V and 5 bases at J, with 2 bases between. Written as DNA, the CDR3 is TGTGCCAGCAGCTTAGATACTGAAGCTTTCTTT. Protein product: CASSLDTEAFF.

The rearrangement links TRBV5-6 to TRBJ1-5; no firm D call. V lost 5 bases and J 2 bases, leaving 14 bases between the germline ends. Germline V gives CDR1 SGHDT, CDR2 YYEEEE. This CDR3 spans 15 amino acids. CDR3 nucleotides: TGTGCCAGCAGTCCGGGGAGGGTTGGCAATCAGCCCCAGCATTTT. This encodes CASSPGRVGNQPQHF. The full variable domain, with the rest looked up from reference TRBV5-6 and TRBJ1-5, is DAGVTQSPTHLIKTRGQQVTLRCSPKSGHDTVSWYQQALGQGPQFIFQYYEEEERQRGNFPDRFSGHQFPNYSSELNVNALLLGDSALYLCASSPGRVGNQPQHFGDGTRLSIL.

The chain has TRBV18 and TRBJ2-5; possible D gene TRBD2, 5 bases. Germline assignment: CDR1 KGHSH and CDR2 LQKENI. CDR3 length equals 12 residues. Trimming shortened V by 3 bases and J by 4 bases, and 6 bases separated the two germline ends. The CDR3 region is CASSPEGETQYF. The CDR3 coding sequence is TGTGCCAGCTCACCCGAGGGAGAGACCCAGTACTTC.

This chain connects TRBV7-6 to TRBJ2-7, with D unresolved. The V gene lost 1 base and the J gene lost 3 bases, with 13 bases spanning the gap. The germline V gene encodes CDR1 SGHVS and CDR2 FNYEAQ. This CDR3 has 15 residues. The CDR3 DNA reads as TGTGCCAGCAGCTTAGAGGCAGACTCCTACTACGAGCAGTACTTC. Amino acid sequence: CASSLEADSYYEQYF.

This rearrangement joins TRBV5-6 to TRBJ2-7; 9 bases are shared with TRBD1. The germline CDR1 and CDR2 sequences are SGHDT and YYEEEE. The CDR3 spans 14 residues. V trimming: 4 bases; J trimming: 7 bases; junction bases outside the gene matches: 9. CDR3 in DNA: TGTGCCAGCAGCCTAGGGACAGGGAATAGGGAGCAGTACTTC. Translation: CASSLGTGNREQYF.

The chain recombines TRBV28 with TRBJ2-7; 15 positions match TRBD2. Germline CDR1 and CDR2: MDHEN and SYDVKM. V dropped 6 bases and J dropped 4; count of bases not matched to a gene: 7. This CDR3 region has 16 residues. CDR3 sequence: CASSLGTSGGIYEQYF. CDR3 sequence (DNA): TGTGCCAGCAGCCTCGGGACTAGCGGGGGGATTTACGAGCAGTACTTC. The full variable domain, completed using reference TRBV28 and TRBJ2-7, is DVKVTQSSRYLVKRTGEKVFLECVQDMDHENMFWYRQDPGLGLRLIYFSYDVKMKEKGDIPEGYSVSREKKERFSLILESASTNQTSMYLCASSLGTSGGIYEQYFGPGTRLTVT.

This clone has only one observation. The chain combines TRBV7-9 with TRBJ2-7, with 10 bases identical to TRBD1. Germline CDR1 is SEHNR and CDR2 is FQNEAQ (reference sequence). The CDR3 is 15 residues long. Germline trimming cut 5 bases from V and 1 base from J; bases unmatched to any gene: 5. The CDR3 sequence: CASSPWGQGSYEQYF. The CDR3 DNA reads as TGTGCCAGCAGCCCATGGGGACAGGGGTCCTACGAGCAGTACTTC.

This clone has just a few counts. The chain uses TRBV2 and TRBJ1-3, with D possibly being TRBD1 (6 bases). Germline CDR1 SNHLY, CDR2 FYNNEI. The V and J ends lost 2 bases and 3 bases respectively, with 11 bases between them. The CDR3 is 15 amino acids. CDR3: CASSETGSHGNTIYF. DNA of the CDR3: TGTGCCAGCAGTGAAACAGGGTCTCATGGAAACACCATATATTTT.

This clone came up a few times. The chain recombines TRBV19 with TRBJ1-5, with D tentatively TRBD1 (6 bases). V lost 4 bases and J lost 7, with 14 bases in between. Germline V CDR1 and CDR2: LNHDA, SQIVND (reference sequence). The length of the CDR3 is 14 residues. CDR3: CASSRAGDFQPQHF. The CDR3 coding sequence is TGTGCCAGTAGTAGGGCAGGGGATTTCCAGCCCCAGCATTTT.

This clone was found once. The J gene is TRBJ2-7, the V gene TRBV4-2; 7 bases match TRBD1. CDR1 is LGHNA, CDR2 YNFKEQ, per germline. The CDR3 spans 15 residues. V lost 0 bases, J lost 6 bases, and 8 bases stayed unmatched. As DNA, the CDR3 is TGTGCCAGCAGCCAAGATAACAGGGGAATAGCCGAGCAGTACTTC. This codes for CASSQDNRGIAEQYF.